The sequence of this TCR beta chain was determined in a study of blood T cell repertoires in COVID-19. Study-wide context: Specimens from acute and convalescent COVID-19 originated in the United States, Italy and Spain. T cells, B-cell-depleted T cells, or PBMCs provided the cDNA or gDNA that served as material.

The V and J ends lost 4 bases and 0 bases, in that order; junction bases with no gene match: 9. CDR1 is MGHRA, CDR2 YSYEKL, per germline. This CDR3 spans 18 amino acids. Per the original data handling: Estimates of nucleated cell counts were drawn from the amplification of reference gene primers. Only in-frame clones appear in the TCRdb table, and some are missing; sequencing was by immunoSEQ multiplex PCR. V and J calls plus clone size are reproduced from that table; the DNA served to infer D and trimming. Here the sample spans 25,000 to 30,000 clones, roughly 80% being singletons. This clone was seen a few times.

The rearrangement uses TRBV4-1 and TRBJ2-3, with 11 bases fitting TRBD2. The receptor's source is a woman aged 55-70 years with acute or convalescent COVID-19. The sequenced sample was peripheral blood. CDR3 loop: CASSPRSGGGTSTDTQYF. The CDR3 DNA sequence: TGCGCCAGCAGCCCTCGTAGCGGGGGGGGGACTAGCACAGATACGCAGTATTTT.